This passage covers 3 T cell receptor beta chains from one sample sequenced in a study of human T cells and chemical hapten exposure. Time point indicated: patch test 2, 6 weeks after DPC sensitization. Treatment here: therapeutic diphenylcyclopropenone sensitization with weekly scalp DPC. TCRdb processed the RACE reads anew with MiXCR; each CDR3 protein has one entry. The sample lists about 82,000 distinct CDR3 sequences, approximately 6.6% occurring once. The sequences come from whole blood, collected in connection with sensitization to the hapten diphenylcyclopropenone (DPC). Receptor source: a woman under 40 with alopecia areata. Some clones in this sample may be carry-over from other donors' samples.

The table lists this clonotype with many counts. This chain uses TRBV20-1 with TRBJ2-3; 7 bases are shared with TRBD2. Germline loops: CDR1 DFQATT, CDR2 SNEGSKA (reference sequence). The CDR3 is made up of 15 amino acids. J lost 0 bases, V lost 6 bases, and 9 bases had no gene match. The CDR3 DNA follows: TGCAGTGCAACGGTTGATAGCGGGAGCACAGATACGCAGTATTTT. Residues: CSATVDSGSTDTQYF.

This clonotype was recorded many times. CDR3 sequence: CASSKNKPTGDGYTF. The CDR3 nucleotides read TGTGCCAGCAGCAAAAATAAACCTACAGGGGATGGCTACACCTTC. J is TRBJ1-2 and V is TRBV9; 7 positions agree with TRBD1. CDR3 length equals 15 residues. V shed 4 bases, J shed 6 bases, and the junction held 12 bases outside the gene matches. Per the germline V gene, CDR1 is SGDLS and CDR2 is YYNGEE. The variable domain in full, completed from reference TRBV9 and TRBJ1-2, reads DSGVTQTPKHLITATGQRVTLRCSPRSGDLSVYWYQQSLDQGLQFLIQYYNGEERAKGNILERFSAQQFPDLHSELNLSSLELGDSALYFCASSKNKPTGDGYTFGSGTRLTVV.

This sequence joins TRBV27 and TRBJ1-5; the match to TRBD1 covers 8 bases. CDR3 length equals 14 residues. V lost 6 bases, J lost 4 bases, and 5 bases stayed unmatched. The germline gives CDR1 MNHEY, CDR2 SMNVEV (reference sequence). The CDR3 nucleotides read TGTGCCAGCAGAAGTGGACAGGGAAATCAGCCCCAGCATTTT. It specifies CASRSGQGNQPQHF.